The present T cell receptor beta chain was sequenced within a study of OX40 agonist ivuxolimab in advanced cancers. Trimming took off 1 base at V and 4 bases at J, with 7 bases between the two ends. The CDR3 extends over 13 amino acids. Per germline, CDR1 MNHEY and CDR2 SVGAGI. The repertoire was sequenced with immunoSEQ multiplex PCR; TCRdb's copy has only in-frame clones and lacks some. The sample records about 52,000 clones, more than 85% being singletons. This TCR derives from an adult with an advanced solid tumor such as melanoma, head and neck, liver or kidney cancer. V gene TRBV6-5 combines with J gene TRBJ1-1; D is undetermined. Here the sequenced sample was CD4+ or CD8+ T cells sorted from blood, taken in a trial of the OX40 agonist ivuxolimab. The CDR3: CASSYLRATEAFF. The CDR3 nucleotides read TGTGCCAGCAGTTACTTAAGGGCCACTGAAGCTTTCTTT.